A selection of T cell receptor beta chains follows, all from one sample in a study of CD8 T cells in ankylosing spondylitis. TCRdb reprocessed the 5' RACE reads with MiXCR, giving one entry per CDR3 protein. The sample carries 150,000 to 200,000 distinct CDR3 sequences, about 9.9% recorded once. The source material was blood, either unsorted or a sorted T cell fraction (not recorded which). Every receptor here comes from a male donor with ankylosing spondylitis or in good health (not recorded which). CDR3s include the opening cysteine and the closing phenylalanine or tryptophan. The D gene is left open where the match is weak. Clone size is not always given. Where it is, it says once, few, many or a class for expanded clones.

CDR3: CASSLESRDTQYF
DNA: TGTGCCAGCAGCTTGGAGAGCAGGGATACGCAGTATTTT
size: many
V: TRBV5-5
J: TRBJ2-3
D: NA

CDR3: CASSSPGQTNYGYTF
DNA: TGTGCCAGCAGCTCACCCGGACAGACTAACTATGGCTACACCTTC
size: NA
V: TRBV7-2
J: TRBJ1-2
D: NA

CDR3: CAIRSPGRGIGGTDTQYF
DNA: TGTGCCATCAGGTCACCGGGACGGGGAATTGGGGGCACAGATACGCAGTATTTT
size: many
V: TRBV10-3
J: TRBJ2-3
D: NA

CDR3: CASSQSAGANVLTF
DNA: TGTGCCAGCAGCCAATCGGCTGGGGCCAACGTCCTGACTTTC
size: many
V: TRBV16
J: TRBJ2-6
D: NA

CDR3: CASSLSAGTDEGYTF
DNA: TGCGCCAGCAGCTTATCCGCGGGGACCGATGAAGGCTACACCTTC
size: many
V: TRBV5-1
J: TRBJ1-2
D: NA

CDR3: CSARSSTSGGANTQYF
DNA: TGCAGTGCTAGATCCTCGACTAGCGGGGGGGCAAATACGCAGTATTTT
size: many
V: TRBV20-1
J: TRBJ2-3
D: TRBD2

CDR3: CSVDRAIF
DNA: TGCAGCGTTGACAGAGCCATTTTT
size: many
V: TRBV29-1
J: TRBJ2-3
D: NA

CDR3: CASSIIETGGRLADTQYF
DNA: TGTGCCAGCAGTATTATCGAGACTGGGGGACGTCTAGCAGATACGCAGTATTTT
size: once
V: TRBV6-2/TRBV6-3
J: TRBJ2-3
D: NA

CDR3: CASSLGGSGGFF
DNA: TGTGCCAGCAGCTTAGGCGGGTCAGGGGGGTTCTTC
size: NA
V: TRBV7-9
J: TRBJ2-1
D: TRBD1

CDR3: CAISEQGYNSPLHF
DNA: TGTGCCATCAGTGAGCAGGGGTATAATTCACCCCTCCACTTT
size: many
V: TRBV10-3
J: TRBJ1-6
D: NA

CDR3: CASSGTGANTEAFF
DNA: TGCGCCAGCAGCGGGACAGGGGCGAACACTGAAGCTTTCTTT
size: many
V: TRBV5-1
J: TRBJ1-1
D: TRBD1

CDR3: CASSDGVYNEQFF
DNA: TGTGCCAGCAGTGATGGGGTGTACAATGAGCAGTTCTTC
size: many
V: TRBV28
J: TRBJ2-1
D: NA

CDR3: CASSPRTGEEKLFF
DNA: TGCGCCAGCAGCCCTAGGACAGGGGAAGAAAAACTGTTTTTT
size: NA
V: TRBV5-1
J: TRBJ1-4
D: TRBD1

CDR3: CASSGRGAYEQYF
DNA: TGTGCCAGCAGCGGAAGGGGGGCCTACGAGCAGTACTTC
size: many
V: TRBV3-1
J: TRBJ2-7
D: NA

CDR3: CASSVTGTGANVLTF
DNA: TGCGCCAGCAGCGTCACGGGTACTGGGGCCAACGTCCTGACTTTC
size: NA
V: TRBV5-1
J: TRBJ2-6
D: NA

CDR3: CASSQGLTDTQYF
DNA: TGTGCCAGCAGCCAAGGTCTTACAGATACGCAGTATTTT
size: many
V: TRBV14
J: TRBJ2-3
D: NA

CDR3: CATKGGPDTQYF
DNA: TGTGCCACCAAGGGGGGTCCAGATACGCAGTATTTT
size: many
V: TRBV24-1
J: TRBJ2-3
D: NA

CDR3: CASRPRTGELFF
DNA: TGTGCCAGTAGGCCCCGCACCGGGGAGCTGTTTTTT
size: NA
V: TRBV19
J: TRBJ2-2
D: NA

CDR3: CASTIKGRYNEQFF
DNA: TGTGCCAGCACCATCAAAGGGCGATACAATGAGCAGTTCTTC
size: few
V: TRBV12-3/TRBV12-4
J: TRBJ2-1
D: NA

CDR3: CSARQGAREQYF
DNA: TGCAGTGCTAGGCAGGGGGCGCGTGAGCAGTACTTC
size: many
V: TRBV20-1
J: TRBJ2-7
D: TRBD1

CDR3: CASSGGGTHSGNTIYF
DNA: TGTGCCAGCAGTGGGGGAGGTACCCACTCTGGAAACACCATATATTTT
size: NA
V: TRBV6-1
J: TRBJ1-3
D: NA

CDR3: CSARKWDRPSGANVLTF
DNA: TGCAGTGCTAGAAAATGGGACAGGCCCTCTGGGGCCAACGTCCTGACTTTC
size: NA
V: TRBV20-1
J: TRBJ2-6
D: TRBD1

CDR3: CASSPARLREQYF
DNA: TGTGCCAGCAGCCCGGCTCGACTACGCGAGCAGTACTTC
size: many
V: TRBV14
J: TRBJ2-7
D: NA

CDR3: CASSPGGTTDNEQFF
DNA: TGCGCCAGCAGCCCGGGAGGGACTACCGACAATGAGCAGTTCTTC
size: few
V: TRBV5-1
J: TRBJ2-1
D: TRBD2

CDR3: CASSLSGTGANVLTF
DNA: TGCGCCAGCAGCTTGTCGGGAACTGGGGCCAACGTCCTGACTTTC
size: NA
V: TRBV5-1
J: TRBJ2-6
D: NA

CDR3: CASSLVSSRGLSSYEQYF
DNA: TGTGCCAGCAGCTTAGTTTCCTCGAGGGGCCTTAGCTCCTACGAGCAGTACTTC
size: NA
V: TRBV11-2
J: TRBJ2-7
D: NA

CDR3: CASSLESEQFF
DNA: TGTGCCAGCAGTCTAGAGAGTGAGCAGTTCTTC
size: many
V: TRBV12-3/TRBV12-4
J: TRBJ2-1
D: NA

CDR3: CASRGQPSGGYTF
DNA: TGTGCCAGCAGGGGACAGCCGTCGGGAGGCTACACCTTC
size: NA
V: TRBV2
J: TRBJ1-2
D: TRBD1

CDR3: CASSLAGQTSYGYTF
DNA: TGCGCCAGCAGCTTGGCGGGCCAGACCAGCTATGGCTACACCTTC
size: few
V: TRBV5-1
J: TRBJ1-2
D: NA

CDR3: CASSLASGSRQETQYF
DNA: TGCGCCAGCAGCTTGGCCTCGGGTTCTAGACAGGAGACCCAGTACTTC
size: NA
V: TRBV5-1
J: TRBJ2-5
D: NA

CDR3: CAISDSGEGQPQHF
DNA: TGTGCCATCAGTGATTCTGGGGAAGGGCAGCCCCAGCATTTT
size: NA
V: TRBV10-3
J: TRBJ1-5
D: NA

CDR3: CAIEPGPAANTGELFF
DNA: TGTGCCATCGAGCCGGGTCCCGCCGCGAACACCGGGGAGCTGTTTTTT
size: many
V: TRBV7-9
J: TRBJ2-2
D: NA

CDR3: CASSLDSGGAEAFF
DNA: TGTGCCAGCAGCTTAGATTCAGGGGGGGCTGAAGCTTTCTTT
size: NA
V: TRBV7-8
J: TRBJ1-1
D: TRBD1

CDR3: CASSFGGSDTQYF
DNA: TGTGCCAGCAGTTTCGGGGGGAGCGATACGCAGTATTTT
size: NA
V: TRBV27
J: TRBJ2-3
D: TRBD2

CDR3: CSASETNGGAYNEQFF
DNA: TGCAGTGCTAGCGAGACTAACGGGGGGGCCTACAATGAGCAGTTCTTC
size: NA
V: TRBV20-1
J: TRBJ2-1
D: TRBD2

CDR3: CASSKAPGVRYF
DNA: TGTGCCAGCAGCAAAGCCCCAGGGGTTCGGTACTTC
size: few
V: TRBV21-1
J: TRBJ2-7
D: NA

CDR3: CASRPTGRNYGYTF
DNA: TGTGCCAGCAGGCCAACGGGACGGAACTATGGCTACACCTTC
size: NA
V: TRBV7-2
J: TRBJ1-2
D: NA

CDR3: CASSGDRATMNTEAFF
DNA: TGTGCCAGCAGTGGGGACAGGGCGACCATGAACACTGAAGCTTTCTTT
size: many
V: TRBV6-1
J: TRBJ1-1
D: TRBD1

CDR3: CATSRDPGTGQSPLHF
DNA: TGTGCCACCAGCAGAGATCCCGGGACAGGGCAATCACCCCTCCACTTT
size: many
V: TRBV15
J: TRBJ1-6
D: TRBD1

CDR3: CASSPETGVSTDTQYF
DNA: TGTGCCAGCAGCCCTGAAACAGGGGTAAGCACAGATACGCAGTATTTT
size: NA
V: TRBV11-3
J: TRBJ2-3
D: TRBD1

CDR3: CASSYPLGGSSYEQYF
DNA: TGTGCCAGCAGCTACCCCTTAGGGGGTAGCTCCTACGAGCAGTACTTC
size: NA
V: TRBV7-2
J: TRBJ2-7
D: NA

CDR3: CASSLDRSYNEQFF
DNA: TGTGCCAGCAGCTTAGACAGGTCCTACAATGAGCAGTTCTTC
size: NA
V: TRBV7-9
J: TRBJ2-1
D: NA

CDR3: CASSLDGGSGYGYTF
DNA: TGTGCCAGCAGCTTAGATGGGGGATCCGGCTATGGCTACACCTTC
size: NA
V: TRBV11-2
J: TRBJ1-2
D: NA

CDR3: CASSVEGGASGYTF
DNA: TGTGCCAGCAGCGTAGAAGGGGGCGCGTCTGGCTACACCTTC
size: few
V: TRBV9
J: TRBJ1-2
D: TRBD1

CDR3: CASSDTPLAGTEQFF
DNA: TGTGCCAGCAGTGACACCCCACTAGCGGGAACTGAGCAGTTCTTC
size: many
V: TRBV2
J: TRBJ2-1
D: TRBD2